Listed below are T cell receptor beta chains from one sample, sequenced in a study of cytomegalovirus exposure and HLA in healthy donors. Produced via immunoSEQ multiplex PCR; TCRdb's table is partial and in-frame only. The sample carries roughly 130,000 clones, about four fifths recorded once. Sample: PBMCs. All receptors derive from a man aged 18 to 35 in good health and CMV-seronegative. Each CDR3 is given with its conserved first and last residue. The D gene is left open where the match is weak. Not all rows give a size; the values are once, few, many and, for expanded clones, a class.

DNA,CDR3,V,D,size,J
TGTGCCAGCAGCCGGGACGGGAGCCATGGCGAGCAGTACTTC,CASSRDGSHGEQYF,TRBV5-4,NA,NA,TRBJ2-7
TGTGCCAGCAGTGGTGGCAGGGGGACCACCCCAAGCAATCAGCCCCAGCATTTT,CASSGGRGTTPSNQPQHF,TRBV6-1,TRBD1,few,TRBJ1-5
TGTGCCAGCATCGATGGGGGGTCCCAGCATTTT,CASIDGGSQHF,TRBV2,NA,NA,TRBJ1-5
TGTGCCAGCAGCGTAGGAGCCGGGGATAACACTGAGCAGTTCTTC,CASSVGAGDNTEQFF,TRBV9,NA,NA,TRBJ2-1
TGCGCCAGCAGCCTACGACAGGGGGCGATCACCGGGGAGCTGTTTTTT,CASSLRQGAITGELFF,TRBV4-3,TRBD1,NA,TRBJ2-2
TGTGCCAGCATCCCCGGACTAGACTCCTACAATGAGCAGTTCTTC,CASIPGLDSYNEQFF,TRBV5-4,TRBD2,NA,TRBJ2-1
TGTGCCAGCTCTCAAAGCTATCAAGAGACCCAGTACTTC,CASSQSYQETQYF,TRBV18,NA,NA,TRBJ2-5
TGTGCCAGCAGCTTGGCCCTGGAGGTTTTGAATGAGCAGTTCTTC,CASSLALEVLNEQFF,TRBV7-9,NA,NA,TRBJ2-1
TGCGCCAGCAGCTTGGTGGCAGGGCTTGGAGCTTTCTTT,CASSLVAGLGAFF,TRBV5-1,NA,NA,TRBJ1-1
TGTGCCAGTAGTATATGGGGGGGACTAGCGGGAAGTACCCCCTTCGATGAGCAGTTCTTC,CASSIWGGLAGSTPFDEQFF,TRBV19,TRBD2,NA,TRBJ2-1
TGTGCCAGCTCACCGTTCGACGGGACTAGCGGTTACGAGCAGTACTTC,CASSPFDGTSGYEQYF,TRBV18,TRBD2,NA,TRBJ2-7
TGTGCCAGCTCACCCGCCGGACATAGAGCCTCACCCCTCCACTTT,CASSPAGHRASPLHF,TRBV18,NA,NA,TRBJ1-6
TGTGCCAGCAGCTTAGCCTTCCGGACAGGGACCGGTAAGGGCTACACCTTC,CASSLAFRTGTGKGYTF,TRBV7-2,TRBD1,NA,TRBJ1-2
TGTGCCAGCAGCTTAATCGCAGGGGAGAGTGGCTACACCTTC,CASSLIAGESGYTF,TRBV7-9,NA,NA,TRBJ1-2
TGTGCCAGCAGTCCTGACCGGGACAGGGGAGGTAATCAGCCCCAGCATTTT,CASSPDRDRGGNQPQHF,TRBV28,TRBD1,NA,TRBJ1-5
TGTGCCAGCAGCGTTAATAGGGGGAATGAAAAACTGTTTTTT,CASSVNRGNEKLFF,TRBV9,NA,NA,TRBJ1-4